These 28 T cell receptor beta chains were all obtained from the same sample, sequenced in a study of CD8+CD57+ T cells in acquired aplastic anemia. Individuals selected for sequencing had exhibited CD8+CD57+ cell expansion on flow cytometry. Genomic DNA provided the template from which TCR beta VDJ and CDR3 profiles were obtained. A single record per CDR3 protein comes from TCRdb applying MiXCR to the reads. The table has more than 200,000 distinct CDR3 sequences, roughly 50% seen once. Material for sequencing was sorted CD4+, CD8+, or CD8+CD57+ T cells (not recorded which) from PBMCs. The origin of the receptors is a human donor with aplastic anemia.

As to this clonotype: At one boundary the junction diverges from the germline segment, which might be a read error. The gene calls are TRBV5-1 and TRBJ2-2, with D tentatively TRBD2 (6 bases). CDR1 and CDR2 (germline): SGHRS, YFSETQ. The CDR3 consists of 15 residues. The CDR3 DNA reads TGCGCCAGCAGCCCCGGCGGAGTGGGAACCGGGGGGCTGTTTTTT. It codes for CASSPGGVGTGGLFF.

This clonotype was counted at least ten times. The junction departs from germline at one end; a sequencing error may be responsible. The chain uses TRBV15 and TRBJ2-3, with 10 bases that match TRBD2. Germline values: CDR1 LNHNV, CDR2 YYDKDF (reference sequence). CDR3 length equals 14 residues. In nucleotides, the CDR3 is TGTGCCACCGAGCGGGGGGGCGGCACAGATACGCGGTATTTT. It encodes CATERGGGTDTRYF.

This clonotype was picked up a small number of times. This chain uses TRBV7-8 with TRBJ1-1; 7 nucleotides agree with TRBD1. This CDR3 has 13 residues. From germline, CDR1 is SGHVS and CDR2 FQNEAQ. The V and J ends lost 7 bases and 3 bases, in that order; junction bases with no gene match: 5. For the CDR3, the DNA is TGTGCCAGCACCGACAGGGCCGACACTGAAGCTTTCTTT. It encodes CASTDRADTEAFF.

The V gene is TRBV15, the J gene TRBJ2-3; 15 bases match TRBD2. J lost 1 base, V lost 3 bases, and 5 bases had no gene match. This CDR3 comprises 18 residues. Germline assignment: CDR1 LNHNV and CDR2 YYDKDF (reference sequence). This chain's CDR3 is CATSSRTSGGGGTDTQYF. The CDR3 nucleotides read TGTGCCACCAGCAGCCGGACTAGCGGGGGGGGGGGCACAGATACGCAGTATTTT.

CDR3 nucleotide sequence: TGTGCCATCAGTCAGGGGAGTCGGTACGAGCAGTACGTC. Translation gives CAISQGSRYEQYV. V is TRBV10-3 and J is TRBJ2-7; D possibly corresponds to TRBD1 (6 bases). The length of the CDR3 is 13 residues. Trimming took 5 bases from V and 4 from J, leaving 12 bases between them. The germline V gene has CDR1 ENHRY and CDR2 SYGVKD.

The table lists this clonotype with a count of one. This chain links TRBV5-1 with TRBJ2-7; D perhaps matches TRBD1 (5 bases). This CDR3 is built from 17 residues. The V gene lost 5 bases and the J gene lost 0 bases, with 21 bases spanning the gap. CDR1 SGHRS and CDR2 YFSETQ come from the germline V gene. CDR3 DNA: TGCGCCAGCAGACTGACCGGCAGGGTGGGAAGCTCCTACGAGCAGTACTTC. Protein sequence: CASRLTGRVGSSYEQYF.

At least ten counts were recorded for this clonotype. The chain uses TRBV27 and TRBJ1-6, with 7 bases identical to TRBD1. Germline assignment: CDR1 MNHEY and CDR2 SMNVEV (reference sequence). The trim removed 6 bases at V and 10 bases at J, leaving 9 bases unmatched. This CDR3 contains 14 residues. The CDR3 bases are TGTGCCAGCAGGATAACAGGGGAAGGATCACCCCTCCACTTT. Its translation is CASRITGEGSPLHF.

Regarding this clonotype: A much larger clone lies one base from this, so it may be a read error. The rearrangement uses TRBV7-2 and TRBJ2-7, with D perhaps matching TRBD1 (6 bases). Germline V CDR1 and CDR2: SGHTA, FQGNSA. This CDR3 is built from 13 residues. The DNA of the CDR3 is TGTGCCAGCAGCCCCACAGGGCCCTACGGGCAGTACTTC. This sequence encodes CASSPTGPYGQYF.

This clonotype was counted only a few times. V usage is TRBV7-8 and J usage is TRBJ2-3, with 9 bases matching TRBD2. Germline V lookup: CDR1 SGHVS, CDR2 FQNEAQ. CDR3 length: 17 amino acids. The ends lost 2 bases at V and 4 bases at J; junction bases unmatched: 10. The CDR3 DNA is TGTGCCAGCAGCTTAATAGCGGGGGCGGCTTATCCAGATACGCAGTATTTT. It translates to CASSLIAGAAYPDTQYF. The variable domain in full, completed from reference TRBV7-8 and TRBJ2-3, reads GAGVSQSPRYKVAKRGQDVALRCDPISGHVSLFWYQQALGQGPEFLTYFQNEAQLDKSGLPSDRFFAERPEGSVSTLKIQRTQQEDSAVYLCASSLIAGAAYPDTQYFGPGTRLTVL.

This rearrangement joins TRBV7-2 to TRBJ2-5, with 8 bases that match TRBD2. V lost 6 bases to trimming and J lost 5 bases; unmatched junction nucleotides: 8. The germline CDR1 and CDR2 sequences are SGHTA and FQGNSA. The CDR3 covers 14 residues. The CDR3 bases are TGTGCCAGCAGGCAAGCGGGGGCCGGGGAGACCCAGTACTTC. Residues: CASRQAGAGETQYF.

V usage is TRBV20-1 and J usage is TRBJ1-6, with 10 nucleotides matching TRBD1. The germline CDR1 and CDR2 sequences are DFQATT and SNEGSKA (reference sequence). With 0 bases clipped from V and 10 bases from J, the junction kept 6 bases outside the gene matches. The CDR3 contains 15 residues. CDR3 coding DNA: TGCAGTGCTAGAGATCGGGACAGGGGAGAGTCACCCCTCCACTTT. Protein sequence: CSARDRDRGESPLHF.

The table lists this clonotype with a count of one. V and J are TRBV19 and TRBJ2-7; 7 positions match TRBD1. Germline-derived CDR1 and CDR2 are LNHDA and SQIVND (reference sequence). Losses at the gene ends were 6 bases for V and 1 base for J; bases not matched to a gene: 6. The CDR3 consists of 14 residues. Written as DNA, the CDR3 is TGTGCCAGTAGATCCAGGGGGAAGTCCTACGAGCAGTACTTC. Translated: CASRSRGKSYEQYF.

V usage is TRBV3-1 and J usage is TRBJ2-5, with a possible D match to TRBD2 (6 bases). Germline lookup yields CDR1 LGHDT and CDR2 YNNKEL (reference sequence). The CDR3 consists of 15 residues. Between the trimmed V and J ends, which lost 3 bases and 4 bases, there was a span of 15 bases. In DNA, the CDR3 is TGTGCCAGCAGCCACCCTAGGACTATGGGAGAGACCCAGTACTTC. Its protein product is CASSHPRTMGETQYF.

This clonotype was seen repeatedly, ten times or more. In DNA form, the CDR3 reads TGCGCCACCGGAAAGCGGGGAGAAGAGACCCAGTACTTC. It encodes CATGKRGEETQYF. The chain joins TRBV10-1 to TRBJ2-5; 7 positions agree with TRBD2. The V gene end was trimmed by 10 bases and the J gene end by 3 bases; junction bases not matched to a gene: 8. The germline gives CDR1 WNHNN, CDR2 SYGVQD (reference sequence). The CDR3 extends over 13 amino acids.

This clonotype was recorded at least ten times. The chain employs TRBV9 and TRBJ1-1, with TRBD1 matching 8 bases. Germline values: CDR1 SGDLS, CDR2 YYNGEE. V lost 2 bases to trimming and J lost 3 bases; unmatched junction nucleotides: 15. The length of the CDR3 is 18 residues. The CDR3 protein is CASSVRGGTGPADTEAFF. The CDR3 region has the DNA TGTGCCAGCAGCGTTAGAGGAGGGACAGGTCCCGCTGACACTGAAGCTTTCTTT.

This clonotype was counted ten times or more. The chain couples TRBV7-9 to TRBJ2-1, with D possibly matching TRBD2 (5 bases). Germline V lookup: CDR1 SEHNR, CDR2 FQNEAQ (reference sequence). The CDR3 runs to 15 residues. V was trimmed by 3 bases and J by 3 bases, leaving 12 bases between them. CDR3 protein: CASSFLGGLYNEQFF. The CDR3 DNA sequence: TGTGCCAGCAGCTTTCTCGGAGGCCTCTACAATGAGCAGTTCTTC. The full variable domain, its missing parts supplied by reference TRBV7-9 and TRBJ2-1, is DTGVSQNPRHKITKRGQNVTFRCDPISEHNRLYWYRQTLGQGPEFLTYFQNEAQLEKSRLLSDRFSAERPKGSFSTLEIQRTEQGDSAMYLCASSFLGGLYNEQFFGPGTRLTVL.

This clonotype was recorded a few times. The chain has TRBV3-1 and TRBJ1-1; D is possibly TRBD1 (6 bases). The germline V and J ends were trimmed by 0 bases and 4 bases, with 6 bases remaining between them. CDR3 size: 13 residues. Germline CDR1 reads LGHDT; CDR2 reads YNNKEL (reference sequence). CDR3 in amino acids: CASSQDRGTEAFF. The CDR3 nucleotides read TGTGCCAGCAGCCAAGACAGGGGCACTGAAGCTTTCTTT.

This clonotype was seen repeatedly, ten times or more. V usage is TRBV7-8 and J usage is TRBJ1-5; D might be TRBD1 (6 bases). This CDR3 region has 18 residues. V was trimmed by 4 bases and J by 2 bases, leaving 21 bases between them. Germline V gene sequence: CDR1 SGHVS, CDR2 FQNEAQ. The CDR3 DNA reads TGTGCCAGCAGCTCCAACGAGGGGGGAAGGGGAGGCAATCAGCCCCAGCATTTT. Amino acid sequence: CASSSNEGGRGGNQPQHF.

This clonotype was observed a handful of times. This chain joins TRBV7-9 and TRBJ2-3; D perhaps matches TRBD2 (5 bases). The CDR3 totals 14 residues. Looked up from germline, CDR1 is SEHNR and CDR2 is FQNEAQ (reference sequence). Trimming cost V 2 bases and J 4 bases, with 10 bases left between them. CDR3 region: CASSLTRAADTQYF. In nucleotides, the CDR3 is TGTGCCAGCAGCTTAACTAGGGCAGCAGATACGCAGTATTTT.

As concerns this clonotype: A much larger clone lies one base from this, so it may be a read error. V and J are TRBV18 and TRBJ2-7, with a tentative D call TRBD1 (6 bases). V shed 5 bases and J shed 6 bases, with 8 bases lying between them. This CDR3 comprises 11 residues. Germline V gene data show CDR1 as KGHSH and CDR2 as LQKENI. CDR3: CASSTDSEQYF. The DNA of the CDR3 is TGTGCCAGCTCAACGGACAGCGAGCAGTACTTC.

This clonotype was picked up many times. The CDR3 DNA sequence: TGTGCCAGCAGCCCTGAAGGGCTGGACACCGGGGAGCTGTTTTTT. Amino acid sequence: CASSPEGLDTGELFF. This chain uses TRBV16 with TRBJ2-2, with D unresolved. This CDR3 contains 15 residues. V was trimmed by 4 bases and J by 3 bases, leaving 12 bases between them. Germline loops: CDR1 KGHSY, CDR2 FQNENV.

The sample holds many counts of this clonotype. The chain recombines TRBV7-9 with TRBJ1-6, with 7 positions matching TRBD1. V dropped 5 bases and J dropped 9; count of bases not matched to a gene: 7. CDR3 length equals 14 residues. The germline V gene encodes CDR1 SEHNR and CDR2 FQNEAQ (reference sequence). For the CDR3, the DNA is TGTGCCAGCAGCCGGGGGACAGAAACTTCACCCCTCCACTTT. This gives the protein CASSRGTETSPLHF.

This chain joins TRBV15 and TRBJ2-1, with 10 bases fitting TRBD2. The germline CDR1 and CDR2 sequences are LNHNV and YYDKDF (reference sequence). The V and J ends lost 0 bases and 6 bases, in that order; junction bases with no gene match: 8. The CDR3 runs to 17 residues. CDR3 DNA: TGTGCCACCAGCAGAGATGGCACTAGCGGGGTGGTCAATGAGCAGTTCTTC. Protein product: CATSRDGTSGVVNEQFF.

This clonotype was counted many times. The CDR3 spells CASSRDGGGPLHF. The DNA of the CDR3 is TGTGCCAGCAGCCGAGATGGGGGGGGACCCCTCCACTTT. The chain combines TRBV7-9 with TRBJ1-6; possible D gene TRBD1, 5 bases. The CDR3 sequence is 13 residues long. V lost 5 bases and J 12 bases, leaving 14 bases between the germline ends. Germline-derived CDR1 and CDR2 are SEHNR and FQNEAQ (reference sequence).

The CDR3 loop reads CATSESGTSGGSSYNEQFF. The DNA of the CDR3 is TGTGCCACCAGTGAATCCGGGACTAGCGGGGGCAGCTCCTACAATGAGCAGTTCTTC. V is TRBV24-1 and J is TRBJ2-1; 14 nucleotides match TRBD2. The CDR3 is 19 amino acids. Per the germline V gene, CDR1 is KGHDR and CDR2 is SFDVKD. With V trimmed by 4 bases and J by 0 bases, 7 bases remained unmatched.

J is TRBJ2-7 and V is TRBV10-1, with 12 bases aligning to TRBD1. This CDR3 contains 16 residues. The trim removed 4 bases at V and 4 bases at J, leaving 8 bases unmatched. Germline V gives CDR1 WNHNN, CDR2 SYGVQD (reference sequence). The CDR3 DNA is TGCGCCAGCAGTGCTTCAGGGACAGGGGGCTCGTACGAGCAGTACTTC. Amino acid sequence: CASSASGTGGSYEQYF.

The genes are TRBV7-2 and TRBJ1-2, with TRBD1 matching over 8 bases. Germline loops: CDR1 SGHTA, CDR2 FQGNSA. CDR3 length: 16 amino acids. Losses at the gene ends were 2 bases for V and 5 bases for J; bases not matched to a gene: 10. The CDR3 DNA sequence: TGTGCCAGCAGCTTAAGTAACAGGGACAGGTCGTATGGCTACACCTTC. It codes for CASSLSNRDRSYGYTF.

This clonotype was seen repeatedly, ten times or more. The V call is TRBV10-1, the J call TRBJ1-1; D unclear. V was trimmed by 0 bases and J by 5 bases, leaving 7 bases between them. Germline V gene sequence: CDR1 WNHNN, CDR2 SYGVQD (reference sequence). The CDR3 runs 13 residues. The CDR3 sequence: CASSESKSTEAFF. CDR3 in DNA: TGCGCCAGCAGTGAGTCGAAGTCGACTGAAGCTTTCTTT.